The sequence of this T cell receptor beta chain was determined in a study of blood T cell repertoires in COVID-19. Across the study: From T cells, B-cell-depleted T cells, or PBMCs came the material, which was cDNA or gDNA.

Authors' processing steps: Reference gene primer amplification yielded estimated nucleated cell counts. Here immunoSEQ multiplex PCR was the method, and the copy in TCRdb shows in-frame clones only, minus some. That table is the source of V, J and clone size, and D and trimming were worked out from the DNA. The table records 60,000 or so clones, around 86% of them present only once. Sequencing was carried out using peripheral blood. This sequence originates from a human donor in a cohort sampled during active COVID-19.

The CDR3 DNA is TGTGCCAGCAGCTTGAGCGGCTTCACCGGGGAGCTGTTTTTT. It is translated as CASSLSGFTGELFF. The gene calls are TRBV7-9 and TRBJ2-2; D perhaps matches TRBD2 (5 bases). The CDR3 totals 14 residues. V lost 3 bases and J 4 bases, leaving 9 bases between the germline ends. In germline, CDR1 is SEHNR, CDR2 FQNEAQ (reference sequence). Full variable domain (missing parts from reference TRBV7-9 and TRBJ2-2): DTGVSQNPRHKITKRGQNVTFRCDPISEHNRLYWYRQTLGQGPEFLTYFQNEAQLEKSRLLSDRFSAERPKGSFSTLEIQRTEQGDSAMYLCASSLSGFTGELFFGEGSRLTVL.